One and the same sample provided the 29 T cell receptor beta chains below, sequenced in a study of blood T cell repertoires in COVID-19. The repertoire was sequenced with immunoSEQ multiplex PCR; TCRdb's copy has only in-frame clones and lacks some. The top ten clones hold 0.9% to 1.5% of a sample with a few hundred thousand clones, 70% to 90% of them seen once. The sample taken for sequencing was PBMCs or T cells enriched from blood (not recorded which). These receptors were taken from a woman aged 18-29 years who had recovered from COVID-19.

This chain joins TRBV11-2 and TRBJ2-1, with unresolved D. V lost 0 bases and J lost 8, with 5 bases in between. CDR1 is SGHAT and CDR2 is FQNNGV in the germline V gene. This CDR3 spans 12 amino acids. The CDR3 sequence: CASSLDRDEQFF. As DNA, the CDR3 is TGTGCCAGCAGCTTAGATCGTGATGAGCAGTTCTTC.

This clone was picked up one time. The J gene is TRBJ2-6, the V gene TRBV13, with D tentatively TRBD1 (5 bases). Per germline, CDR1 PRHDT and CDR2 FYEKMQ (reference sequence). Trimming removed 6 bases from V and 0 bases from J, with 21 bases in between. There are 19 residues in the CDR3. The chain's CDR3 is CASRLYTGTLSSGANVLTF. The CDR3 nucleotides read TGTGCCAGCAGACTATACACAGGAACTCTGTCCTCTGGGGCCAACGTCCTGACTTTC.

In DNA form, the CDR3 reads TGTGCCAGCAGCCACTATAGCCCGGGGGGGCACACAGATACGCAGTATTTT. Encoded protein: CASSHYSPGGHTDTQYF. The gene calls are TRBV3-1 (or the pseudogene TRBV3-2) and TRBJ2-3; TRBD2 agrees at 8 bases. Germline CDR1 and CDR2: LGHDT and YNNKEL (reference sequence). V was clipped by 3 bases and J by 2 bases; unmatched bases: 10. This CDR3 contains 17 residues.

The chain joins TRBV7-9 to TRBJ1-3, with D hard to call. The V end lost 6 bases, the J end lost 0 bases, and 6 bases lay between the germline ends. This CDR3 contains 13 residues. Looked up from germline, CDR1 is SEHNR and CDR2 is FQNEAQ (reference sequence). CDR3 in amino acids: CASSPSSGNTIYF. The DNA for the CDR3 is TGTGCCAGCAGTCCCTCCTCTGGAAACACCATATATTTT.

The V gene is TRBV7-9, the J gene TRBJ2-3, with a tentative D call TRBD2 (6 bases). Between the trimmed V and J ends, which lost 0 bases and 7 bases, there was a span of 14 bases. Germline CDR1 SEHNR, CDR2 FQNEAQ (reference sequence). This CDR3 contains 15 residues. Written as DNA, the CDR3 is TGTGCCAGCAGCTTAGCAGTACAGGCGGGGAATACGCAGTATTTT. Translation gives CASSLAVQAGNTQYF. The variable domain in full, completed from reference TRBV7-9 and TRBJ2-3, reads DTGVSQNPRHKITKRGQNVTFRCDPISEHNRLYWYRQTLGQGPEFLTYFQNEAQLEKSRLLSDRFSAERPKGSFSTLEIQRTEQGDSAMYLCASSLAVQAGNTQYFGPGTRLTVL.

The V gene is TRBV27, the J gene TRBJ1-5; no firm D call. Germline CDR1 is MNHEY and CDR2 is SMNVEV (reference sequence). V lost 2 bases, J lost 3 bases, and 8 bases lay in between. The CDR3 spans 14 residues. CDR3 sequence (DNA): TGTGCCAGCAGTTTACGCGGGTCCAATCAGCCCCAGCATTTT. Translated, it gives CASSLRGSNQPQHF.

The rearrangement links TRBV9 to TRBJ1-2; 7 bases fit TRBD1. CDR1 and CDR2 (germline): SGDLS, YYNGEE. The CDR3 runs 13 residues. J lost 7 bases, V lost 3 bases, and 6 bases had no gene match. The CDR3 DNA sequence: TGTGCCAGCAGCGCAGGGGGTGGCGGTGGCTACACCTTC. This sequence encodes CASSAGGGGGYTF. The full variable domain, in which reference TRBV9 and TRBJ1-2 provide the parts outside the CDR3, is DSGVTQTPKHLITATGQRVTLRCSPRSGDLSVYWYQQSLDQGLQFLIQYYNGEERAKGNILERFSAQQFPDLHSELNLSSLELGDSALYFCASSAGGGGGYTFGSGTRLTVV.

This chain joins TRBV12-3 or TRBV12-4 and TRBJ2-3; D is ambiguous. The V gene lost 5 bases and the J gene lost 3 bases, with 9 bases spanning the gap. This CDR3 region has 13 residues. The CDR3 spells CASSLEETDTQYF. DNA of the CDR3: TGTGCCAGCAGTCTCGAAGAGACAGATACGCAGTATTTT.

This chain connects TRBV19 to TRBJ2-7; D perhaps matches TRBD2 (6 bases). Germline V gives CDR1 LNHDA, CDR2 SQIVND (reference sequence). CDR3 length equals 14 residues. The V end was cut by 3 bases, the J end by 4 bases, with 13 bases between. In DNA, the CDR3 is TGTGCCAGTAGTATTACAGGAGGGGTATACGAGCAGTACTTC. Translating it yields CASSITGGVYEQYF.

The chain links TRBV9 to TRBJ2-1, with D unclear. The CDR3 runs 12 residues. V shed 6 bases and J shed 5 bases, with 9 bases lying between them. Germline lookup yields CDR1 SGDLS and CDR2 YYNGEE. In nucleotides, the CDR3 is TGTGCCAGCACGCTAGATGACAATGAGCAGTTCTTC. Protein product: CASTLDDNEQFF. Together with reference TRBV9 and TRBJ2-1, the CDR3 gives the full variable domain: DSGVTQTPKHLITATGQRVTLRCSPRSGDLSVYWYQQSLDQGLQFLIQYYNGEERAKGNILERFSAQQFPDLHSELNLSSLELGDSALYFCASTLDDNEQFFGPGTRLTVL.

The V and J genes are TRBV15 and TRBJ1-6; 10 bases map to TRBD1. This CDR3 is built from 15 residues. Trimming cost V 3 bases and J 9 bases; bases outside gene matches: 5. Looked up from germline, CDR1 is LNHNV and CDR2 is YYDKDF (reference sequence). The CDR3 DNA sequence: TGTGCCACCAGCAGTACCGGGACAGGGGTTTCACCCCTCCACTTT. This translates into CATSSTGTGVSPLHF.

The rearrangement links TRBV9 to TRBJ1-1; the D is unclear. V was pared by 6 bases and J by 3 bases, with 18 bases between. There are 15 residues in the CDR3. CDR1 is SGDLS and CDR2 is YYNGEE in the germline V gene. CDR3 residues: CASTEWRGRDTEAFF. CDR3 in DNA: TGTGCCAGCACCGAATGGCGGGGTAGGGACACTGAAGCTTTCTTT.

The CDR3 region has the DNA TGCGCCAGCAGCCAGCTTCAGACAGGGGGCTGGACTGAAGCTTTCTTT. Its protein is CASSQLQTGGWTEAFF. V is TRBV4-1 and J is TRBJ1-1; 10 bases line up with TRBD1. After removal of 3 bases from V and 5 bases from J, the junction contained 9 bases not matched to a gene. The CDR3 spans 16 residues. Germline values: CDR1 MGHRA, CDR2 YSYEKL.

The chain recombines TRBV4-1 with TRBJ1-1; D gene uncertain. The CDR3 totals 15 residues. Germline CDR1 is MGHRA and CDR2 is YSYEKL. V lost 4 bases and J lost 7, with 19 bases in between. CDR3 loop: CASSPAVLGRDEAFF. The CDR3 region has the DNA TGCGCCAGCAGCCCGGCTGTCTTGGGTCGGGATGAAGCTTTCTTT.

The chain is built from TRBV29-1 and TRBJ2-1; D gene ambiguous. The CDR3 consists of 15 residues. CDR1 is SQVTM, CDR2 ANQGSEA, per germline. Between the trimmed V and J ends, which lost 6 bases and 5 bases, there was a span of 20 bases. The CDR3 DNA sequence: TGCAGCGTCTACATTCCCCCCTACCAGGACAATGAGCAGTTCTTC. As protein: CSVYIPPYQDNEQFF.

The J gene is TRBJ2-5, the V gene TRBV7-2; 8 nucleotides agree with TRBD2. V shed 2 bases and J 5 bases; nucleotides not matched to a gene: 4. The CDR3 has 14 residues. CDR1 and CDR2 from the germline V gene are SGHTA and FQGNSA. Here the CDR3 DNA reads TGTGCCAGCAGCTTACCCGGGGGGGCGGAGACCCAGTACTTC. Translation: CASSLPGGAETQYF.

This clone was recorded once. The V gene is TRBV6-5, the J gene TRBJ2-7; 7 nucleotides line up with TRBD1. The trim removed 7 bases at V and 2 bases at J, leaving 11 bases unmatched. CDR1 is MNHEY and CDR2 is SVGAGI in the germline V gene. The length of the CDR3 is 15 residues. This chain's CDR3 is CASISRTGLPYEQYF. The CDR3 coding sequence is TGTGCCAGCATCTCCCGGACAGGATTACCCTACGAGCAGTACTTC.

This rearrangement joins TRBV4-2 to TRBJ2-5, with D possibly TRBD1 on 6 matching bases. CDR1 LGHNA and CDR2 YNFKEQ come from the germline V gene. The CDR3 extends over 11 amino acids. The V gene lost 7 bases and the J gene lost 3 bases, with 6 bases spanning the gap. CDR3 sequence reads: CASKGEETQYF. The CDR3 bases are TGTGCCAGCAAGGGGGAAGAGACCCAGTACTTC.

This chain joins TRBV18 and TRBJ1-6; a possible D gene is TRBD1 (5 bases). Per germline, CDR1 KGHSH and CDR2 LQKENI. The CDR3 is 17 amino acids. Trimming cost V 3 bases and J 4 bases, with 16 bases left between them. This CDR3 reads CASSPKISQGYNSPLHF. For the CDR3, the DNA is TGTGCCAGCTCACCTAAAATCTCGCAGGGATATAATTCACCCCTCCACTTT.

The rearrangement links TRBV6-5 to TRBJ1-6; no firm D call. Trimming removed 4 bases from V and 1 base from J, with 8 bases in between. The CDR3 is 15 amino acids. In germline, CDR1 is MNHEY, CDR2 SVGAGI. The CDR3 DNA sequence: TGTGCCAGCAGTTCGCGGGGATCCTATAATTCACCCCTCCACTTT. This encodes CASSSRGSYNSPLHF.

The chain is built from TRBV6-2 or TRBV6-3 and TRBJ1-2; TRBD1 might be the D (5 bases). The germline V gene encodes CDR1 MNHEY and CDR2 SVGEGT. Deletions cut 6 bases from V and 8 bases from J, with 10 bases between. The CDR3 extends over 11 amino acids. In DNA, the CDR3 is TGTGCCAGCAGCCGCCGGGGGGGCTACACCTTC. It is translated as CASSRRGGYTF.

The chain employs TRBV7-2 and TRBJ1-6; no clear D gene. Germline values: CDR1 SGHTA, CDR2 FQGNSA. V was pared by 0 bases and J by 0 bases, with 18 bases between. This CDR3 region has 20 residues. CDR3 region: CASSLAAGRTSRSYNSPLHF. The CDR3 DNA is TGTGCCAGCAGCTTAGCCGCGGGCCGCACCAGCCGCTCCTATAATTCACCCCTCCACTTT. Together with reference TRBV7-2 and TRBJ1-6, the CDR3 gives the full variable domain: GAGVSQSPSNKVTEKGKDVELRCDPISGHTALYWYRQSLGQGLEFLIYFQGNSAPDKSGLPSDRFSAERTGGSVSTLTIQRTQQEDSAVYLCASSLAAGRTSRSYNSPLHFGNGTRLTVT.

This clone was detected only once. This chain links TRBV12-3 or TRBV12-4 with TRBJ1-1; no clear D gene. The V end lost 5 bases, the J end lost 10 bases, and 11 bases lay between the germline ends. The CDR3 spans 11 residues. CDR3 amino acids: CASSKMGRAFF. The CDR3 nucleotides are TGTGCCAGCAGTAAAATGGGGAGAGCTTTCTTT.

This sequence joins TRBV18 and TRBJ2-2; 11 nucleotides match TRBD2. There are 17 residues in the CDR3. Germline loops: CDR1 KGHSH, CDR2 LQKENI. Trimming took 0 bases from V and 1 from J; bases not matched to a gene: 1. The CDR3 nucleotides are TGTGCCAGCTCACCACCGACTAGCGGGGAGAACACCGGGGAGCTGTTTTTT. Protein product: CASSPPTSGENTGELFF.

V is TRBV6-6 and J is TRBJ2-1; 8 bases map to TRBD2. Germline V CDR1 and CDR2: MNHNY, SVGAGI (reference sequence). The CDR3 has 16 residues. Unmatched junction bases numbered 6, after V lost 2 bases and J lost 3 bases. The CDR3 sequence: CASSYGLAGLYNEQFF. CDR3 nucleotide sequence: TGTGCCAGCAGTTACGGGCTAGCGGGTCTCTACAATGAGCAGTTCTTC.

The chain uses TRBV5-4 and TRBJ1-1; maybe TRBD1 (5 bases). Germline V lookup: CDR1 SGHNT, CDR2 YYREEE (reference sequence). CDR3 length: 14 amino acids. V lost 4 bases and J 3 bases, leaving 13 bases between the germline ends. CDR3 protein: CASSRTGPHTEAFF. The CDR3 DNA is TGTGCCAGCAGCCGAACAGGACCACACACTGAAGCTTTCTTT.

This chain uses TRBV6-2 or TRBV6-3 with TRBJ1-2, with 10 bases identical to TRBD1. J lost 4 bases, V lost 5 bases, and 13 bases had no gene match. Germline assignment: CDR1 MNHEY and CDR2 SVGEGT. The CDR3 consists of 17 residues. CDR3 coding DNA: TGTGCCAGCAGTCGTTACTCCGGGACAGGGGATTCCTATGGCTACACCTTC. Protein product: CASSRYSGTGDSYGYTF.

The chain has TRBV9 and TRBJ2-7; D is possibly TRBD1 (6 bases). The germline gives CDR1 SGDLS, CDR2 YYNGEE. This CDR3 comprises 13 residues. Trimming left V 5 bases short and J 3 bases short, with 12 bases between. DNA of the CDR3: TGTGCCAGCAGTGCCGGACAGAACTACGAGCAGTACTTC. Protein sequence: CASSAGQNYEQYF.

The rearrangement uses TRBV18 and TRBJ2-2, with TRBD1 matching 7 bases. V lost 6 bases to trimming and J lost 1 base; unmatched junction nucleotides: 11. CDR3 length equals 17 residues. Germline V CDR1 and CDR2: KGHSH, LQKENI. The CDR3 DNA follows: TGTGCCAGCTCCCTATACCACAGGGGCTTGAACACCGGGGAGCTGTTTTTT. This codes for CASSLYHRGLNTGELFF.